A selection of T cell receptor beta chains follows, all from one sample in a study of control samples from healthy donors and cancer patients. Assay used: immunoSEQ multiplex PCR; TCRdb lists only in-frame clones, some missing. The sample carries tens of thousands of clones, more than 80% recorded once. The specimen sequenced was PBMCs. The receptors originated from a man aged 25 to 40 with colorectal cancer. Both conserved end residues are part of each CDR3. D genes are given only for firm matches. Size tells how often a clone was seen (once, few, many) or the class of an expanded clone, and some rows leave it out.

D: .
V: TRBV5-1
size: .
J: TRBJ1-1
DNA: TGCGCCAGCAGCGACGGACAGTTGGTGAACACTGAAGCTTTCTTT
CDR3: CASSDGQLVNTEAFF

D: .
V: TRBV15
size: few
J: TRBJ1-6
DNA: TGTGCCACCAGCCCCGAAACCGGGAAATCACCCCTCCACTTT
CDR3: CATSPETGKSPLHF

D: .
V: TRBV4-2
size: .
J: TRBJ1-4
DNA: TGTGCCAGCAGCCAAGTGGAGGGAGTTAAATTGTTTTTT
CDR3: CASSQVEGVKLFF

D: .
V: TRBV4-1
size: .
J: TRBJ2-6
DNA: TGCGCCAGCAGCCAAGATCTTTATAGGGACGGGGCCAACGTCCTGACTTTC
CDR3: CASSQDLYRDGANVLTF

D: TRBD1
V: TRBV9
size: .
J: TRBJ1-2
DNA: TGTGCCAGCAGCGTGGACGACAGGGCTAGTGGCTACACCTTC
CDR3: CASSVDDRASGYTF

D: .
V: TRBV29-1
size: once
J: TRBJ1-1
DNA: TGCAGCGTTTTGGGGGTCAAGGGTATGAACACTGAAGCTTTCTTT
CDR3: CSVLGVKGMNTEAFF

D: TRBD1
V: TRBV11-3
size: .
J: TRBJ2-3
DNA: TGTGCCAGCAGCTCTAACAGGGGTACAGATACGCAGTATTTT
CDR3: CASSSNRGTDTQYF

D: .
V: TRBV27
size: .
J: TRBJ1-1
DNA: TGTGCCAGCAGTTTATCGGGCAATCCCGAAGCTTTCTTT
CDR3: CASSLSGNPEAFF

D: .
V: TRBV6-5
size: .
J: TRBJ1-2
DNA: TGTGCCAGCGGGGGAGCCGCGCTTTATGGCTACACCTTC
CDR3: CASGGAALYGYTF

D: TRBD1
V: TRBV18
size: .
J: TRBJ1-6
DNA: TGTGCCAGCTCATCTACAGGGGAGCCCTATAATTCACCCCTCCACTTT
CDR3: CASSSTGEPYNSPLHF

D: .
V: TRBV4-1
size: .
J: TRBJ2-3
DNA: TGCGCCAGCAGCCAAGCCGTCCGCTTGGGGACAATGGCAGATACGCAGTATTTT
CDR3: CASSQAVRLGTMADTQYF

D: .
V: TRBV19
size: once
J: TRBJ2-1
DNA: TGTGCCAGTAGTATGGGTGGGCTGGTCGGTTTGTTCTTC
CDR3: CASSMGGLVGLFF

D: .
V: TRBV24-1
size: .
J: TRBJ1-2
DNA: TGTGCCACCAGTGATTTCGACAGAAACTATGGCTACACCTTC
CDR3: CATSDFDRNYGYTF

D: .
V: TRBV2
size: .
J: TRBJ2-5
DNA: TGTGCCAGCAGTGAAGAAGAGACCCAGTACTTC
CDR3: CASSEEETQYF

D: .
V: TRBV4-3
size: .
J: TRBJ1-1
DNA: TGCGCCAGCAGCCAAGATGGGACGGTGAACACTGAAGCTTTCTTT
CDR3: CASSQDGTVNTEAFF

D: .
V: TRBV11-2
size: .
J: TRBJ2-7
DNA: TGTGCCAGCAGCTTAGATAGCGGGGCAGGGGGATACGAGCAGTACTTC
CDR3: CASSLDSGAGGYEQYF

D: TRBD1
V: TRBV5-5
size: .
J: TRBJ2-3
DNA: TGTGCCAGCAGCTTAGGACAGGGAGCCCCATCCACAGATACGCAGTATTTT
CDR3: CASSLGQGAPSTDTQYF

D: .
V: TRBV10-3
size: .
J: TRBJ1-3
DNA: TGTGCCATCAGTGAGTCGCGGGCCTCTGGAAACACCATATATTTT
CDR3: CAISESRASGNTIYF

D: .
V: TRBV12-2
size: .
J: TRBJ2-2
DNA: TGTGCAAGTCGCTTAGGCCTCTTGGATCGGGGTACCGGGGAGCTGTTTTTT
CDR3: CASRLGLLDRGTGELFF

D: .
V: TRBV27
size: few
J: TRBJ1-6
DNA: TGTGCCACCGACGCCCTCTCCTGGAGCTCCTATAATTCACCCCTCCACTTT
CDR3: CATDALSWSSYNSPLHF

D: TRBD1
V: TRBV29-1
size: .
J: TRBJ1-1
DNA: TGCAGCGTGACACAGGGGGTGTGGACTGAAGCTTTCTTT
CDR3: CSVTQGVWTEAFF

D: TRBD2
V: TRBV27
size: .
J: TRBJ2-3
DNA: TGTGCCAGCAGTCGGGCAGCGGGGGCCCGCACAGATACGCAGTATTTT
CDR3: CASSRAAGARTDTQYF

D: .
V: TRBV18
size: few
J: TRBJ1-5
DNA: TGTGCCAGCTCACCGTCAGGTGGAGGGCAGCCCCAGCATTTT
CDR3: CASSPSGGGQPQHF

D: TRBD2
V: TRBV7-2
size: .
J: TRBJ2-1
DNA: TGTGCCAGCAGCTTAGGGCTAGCGGTTTACAATGAGCAGTTCTTC
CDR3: CASSLGLAVYNEQFF

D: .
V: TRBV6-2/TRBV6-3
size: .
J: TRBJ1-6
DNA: TGTGCCAGCAGTCTGGGGCCCAATTCACCCCTCCACTTT
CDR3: CASSLGPNSPLHF

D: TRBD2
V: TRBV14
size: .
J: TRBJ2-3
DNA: TGTGCCAGCAGCCAGTCGGGCGGGGGGGCGGCGGATACGCAGTATTTT
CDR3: CASSQSGGGAADTQYF

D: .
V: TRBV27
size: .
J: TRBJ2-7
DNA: TGTGCCAGCAGCACCCTGGGACCGAACTCCTACGAGCAGTACTTC
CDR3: CASSTLGPNSYEQYF

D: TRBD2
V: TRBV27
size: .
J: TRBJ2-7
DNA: TGTGCCAGCAGTTTATTTGGGAGGGCGGAGGAGCAGTACTTC
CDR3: CASSLFGRAEEQYF

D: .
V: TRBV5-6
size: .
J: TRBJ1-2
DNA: TGTGCCAGCAGCTTCCGGGACTCAGGCTATGGCTACACCTTC
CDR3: CASSFRDSGYGYTF

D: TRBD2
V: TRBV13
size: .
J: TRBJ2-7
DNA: TGTGCCAGCAGCTTAGGTGGGCCCGGAGCGGGGGGGGTTCTCTCCTACGAGCAGTACTTC
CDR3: CASSLGGPGAGGVLSYEQYF

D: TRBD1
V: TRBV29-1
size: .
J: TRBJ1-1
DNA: TGCAGCGTCCAACAGGGGCGGAACACTGAAGCTTTCTTT
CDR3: CSVQQGRNTEAFF

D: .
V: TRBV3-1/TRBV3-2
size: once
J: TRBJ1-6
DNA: TGTGCCAGCAGCTCGAAGCCTCCGGGATGGCGGAGTAATTCACCCCTCCACTTT
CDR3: CASSSKPPGWRSNSPLHF

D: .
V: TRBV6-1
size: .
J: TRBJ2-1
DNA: TGTGCCAGCAGTGAAGAGCCAGGTAGCCCATACAATGAGCAGTTCTTC
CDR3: CASSEEPGSPYNEQFF

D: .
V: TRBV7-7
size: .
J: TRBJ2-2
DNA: TGTGCCAGCAGCTTAGCGGGCACCGGGGAGCTGTTTTTT
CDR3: CASSLAGTGELFF

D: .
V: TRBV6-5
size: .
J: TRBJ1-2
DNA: TGTGCCAGCAGTTTTGGGACACTAGGAATCTACACCTTC
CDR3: CASSFGTLGIYTF

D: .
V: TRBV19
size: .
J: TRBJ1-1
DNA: TGTGCCAGTAGTACCCAGACGAACACTGAAGCTTTCTTT
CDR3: CASSTQTNTEAFF

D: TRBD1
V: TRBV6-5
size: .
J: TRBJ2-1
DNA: TGTGCCAGCAGTATCGACAGGGGTGTCTACAATGAGCAGTTCTTC
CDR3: CASSIDRGVYNEQFF

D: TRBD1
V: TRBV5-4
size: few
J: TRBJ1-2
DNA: TGTGCCAGCATCCCTCAGGGGGGTGAGGGCTACACCTTC
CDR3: CASIPQGGEGYTF

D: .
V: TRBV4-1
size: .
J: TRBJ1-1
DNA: TGCGCCAGCAGCCGCGTCCCAGGACAGATCAACACTGAAGCTTTCTTT
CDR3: CASSRVPGQINTEAFF

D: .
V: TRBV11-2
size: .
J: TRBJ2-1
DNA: TGTGCCAGCAGCTTCGCAGACAATGAGCAGTTCTTC
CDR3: CASSFADNEQFF

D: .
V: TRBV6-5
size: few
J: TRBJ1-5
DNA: TGTGCCAGCAAAGGTGTGGATCAGCCCCAGCATTTT
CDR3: CASKGVDQPQHF

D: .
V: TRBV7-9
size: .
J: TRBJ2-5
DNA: TGTGCCAGCAGCTTTGTTGAACCGACAGTCTTTCAAGAGACCCAGTACTTC
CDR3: CASSFVEPTVFQETQYF

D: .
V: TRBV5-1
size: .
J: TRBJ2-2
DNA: TGCGCCAGCAGCCCGCGAGTGAATGTAGATAACACCGGGGAGCTGTTTTTT
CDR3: CASSPRVNVDNTGELFF

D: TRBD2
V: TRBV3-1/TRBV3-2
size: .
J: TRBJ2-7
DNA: TGTGCCAGCAGCCAGGACCGGGGGGGGTACGAGCAGTACTTC
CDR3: CASSQDRGGYEQYF

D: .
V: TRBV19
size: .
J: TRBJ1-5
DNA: TGTGCCAGTAGTACTGATGGTCTGGGGGGTCGAAATCAGCCCCAGCATTTT
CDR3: CASSTDGLGGRNQPQHF

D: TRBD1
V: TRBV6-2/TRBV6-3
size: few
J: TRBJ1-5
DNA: TGTGCCAGCAGTTATTCTGGGACAGGGGCCGGGCAGCCCCAGCATTTT
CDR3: CASSYSGTGAGQPQHF

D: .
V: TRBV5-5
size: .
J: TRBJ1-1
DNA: TGTGCCAGCAGCCTCCTAGGTGGGGGGCAGGGAGCTTTCTTT
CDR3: CASSLLGGGQGAFF

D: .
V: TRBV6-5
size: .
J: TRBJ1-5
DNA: TGTGCCAGCGGGGTGTGGGTCGGACAGCCCCAGCATTTT
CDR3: CASGVWVGQPQHF

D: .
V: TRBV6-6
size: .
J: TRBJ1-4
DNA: TGTGCCAGCAGTTACGGTCGGCCTAATGAAAAACTGTTTTTT
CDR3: CASSYGRPNEKLFF

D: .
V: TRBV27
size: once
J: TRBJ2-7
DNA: TGTGCCAGCAGTTTGGCGAGGGACTACGAGCAGTACTTC
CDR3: CASSLARDYEQYF

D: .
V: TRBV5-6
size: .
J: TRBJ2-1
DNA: TGTGCCAGCAGCCCTAGCCCGGGCGAACAGTTCTTC
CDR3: CASSPSPGEQFF

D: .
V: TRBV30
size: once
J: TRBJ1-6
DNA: TGTGCCTGGAGTGGACAGGTTAATTCACCCCTCCACTTT
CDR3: CAWSGQVNSPLHF